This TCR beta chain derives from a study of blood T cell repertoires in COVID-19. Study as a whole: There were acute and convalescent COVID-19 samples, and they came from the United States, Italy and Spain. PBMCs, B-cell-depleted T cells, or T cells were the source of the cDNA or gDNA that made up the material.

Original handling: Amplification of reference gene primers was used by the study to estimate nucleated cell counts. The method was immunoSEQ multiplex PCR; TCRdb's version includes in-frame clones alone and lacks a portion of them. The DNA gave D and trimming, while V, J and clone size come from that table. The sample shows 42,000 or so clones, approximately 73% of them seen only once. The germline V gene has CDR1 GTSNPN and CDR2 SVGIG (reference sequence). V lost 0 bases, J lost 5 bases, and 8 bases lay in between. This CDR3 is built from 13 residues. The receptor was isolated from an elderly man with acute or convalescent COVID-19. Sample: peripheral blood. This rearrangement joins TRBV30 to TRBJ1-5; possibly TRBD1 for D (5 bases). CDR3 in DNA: TGTGCCTGGAGTGTACAAGGGGATCAGCCCCAGCATTTT. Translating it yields CAWSVQGDQPQHF.